These 28 T cell receptor beta chains came from one sample sequenced in a study of T cells in narcolepsy. The data were produced by immunoSEQ multiplex PCR, yet TCRdb's version contains in-frame clones alone and is incomplete. The sample comprises approximately 40,000 clones, 88% of which are singletons, and roughly 1.2% rests with the top ten. The sample consisted of CD45RA- memory CD4+ T cells from PBMCs. The receptors were gathered from a human donor with narcolepsy.

The V call is TRBV5-6, the J call TRBJ1-6; D is perhaps TRBD1 (5 bases). CDR1 and CDR2 (germline): SGHDT, YYEEEE. CDR3 length: 14 amino acids. V was trimmed by 0 bases and J by 7 bases, leaving 8 bases between them. CDR3 DNA: TGTGCCAGCAGCTTGGGGCAGGGAAATTCACCCCTCCACTTT. This translates into CASSLGQGNSPLHF.

V is TRBV9 and J is TRBJ2-3; TRBD2 matches 12 bases. V was clipped by 3 bases and J by 0 bases; unmatched bases: 2. This CDR3 is 16 amino acids long. Germline V gene sequence: CDR1 SGDLS, CDR2 YYNGEE. For the CDR3, the DNA is TGTGCCAGCAGCGCACTAGCGGGGGGTAGCACAGATACGCAGTATTTT. This translates into CASSALAGGSTDTQYF.

In DNA, the CDR3 is TGTGCCAGCAGTGAGAGTCCCTTGTACGAGCAGTACTTC. It encodes CASSESPLYEQYF. V is TRBV2 and J is TRBJ2-5, with D uncertain. The J call may be wrong; the DNA end is better matched by TRBJ2-7. Germline V CDR1 and CDR2: SNHLY, FYNNEI. This CDR3 contains 13 residues.

This sequence joins TRBV5-4 and TRBJ1-2, with D unclear. The CDR3 totals 14 residues. V lost 6 bases, J lost 7 bases, and 19 bases lay in between. Germline-derived CDR1 and CDR2 are SGHNT and YYREEE (reference sequence). The CDR3 here is CASTLQSGSRGYTF. The CDR3 DNA is TGTGCCAGCACTCTCCAGTCGGGATCGCGTGGCTACACCTTC.

This rearrangement joins TRBV9 to TRBJ1-1; maybe TRBD1 (5 bases). Germline-derived CDR1 and CDR2 are SGDLS and YYNGEE. V was shortened by 0 bases and J by 4 bases, with 13 bases between the two germline ends. The CDR3 totals 15 residues. DNA of the CDR3: TGTGCCAGCAGCGTAGGCGGGGCGCAGGGCACTGAAGCTTTCTTT. Encoded protein: CASSVGGAQGTEAFF.

This chain uses TRBV5-6 with TRBJ1-4; D is perhaps TRBD1 (6 bases). The germline V gene has CDR1 SGHDT and CDR2 YYEEEE. V dropped 4 bases and J dropped 8 bases, with 18 bases sitting between them. CDR3 length: 15 amino acids. The CDR3 bases are TGTGCCAGCAGCAGGGGCGCCTTCCAGGGGGAAAAACTGTTTTTT. Translating it yields CASSRGAFQGEKLFF. Supplemented by reference TRBV5-6 and TRBJ1-4, the full variable domain reads DAGVTQSPTHLIKTRGQQVTLRCSPKSGHDTVSWYQQALGQGPQFIFQYYEEEERQRGNFPDRFSGHQFPNYSSELNVNALLLGDSALYLCASSRGAFQGEKLFFGSGTQLSVL.

The chain employs TRBV7-2 and TRBJ2-7, with D tentatively TRBD2 (5 bases). The V gene lost 5 bases and the J gene lost 6 bases, with 17 bases spanning the gap. The CDR3 runs to 14 residues. Germline CDR1 and CDR2: SGHTA and FQGNSA. CDR3 nucleotide sequence: TGTGCCAGCAGCCGAGGAGCGGCGGGCTCCGAGCAGTACTTC. Its protein product is CASSRGAAGSEQYF.

This chain joins TRBV6-1 and TRBJ1-5; 7 bases are shared with TRBD1. This CDR3 region has 13 residues. Germline V CDR1 and CDR2: MNHNS, SASEGT. Germline trimming cut 5 bases from V and 6 bases from J; bases unmatched to any gene: 4. The CDR3 sequence: CASSLRGPQPQHF. For the CDR3, the DNA is TGTGCCAGCAGTTTAAGGGGGCCTCAGCCCCAGCATTTT.

The chain carries TRBV15 and TRBJ2-7; TRBD2 agrees at 8 bases. The CDR3 consists of 17 residues. The ends lost 3 bases at V and 7 bases at J; junction bases unmatched: 17. The V gene's germline CDR1 is LNHNV and CDR2 YYDKDF (reference sequence). In DNA, the CDR3 is TGTGCCACCAGCAGCGTCGCCGGGACTAGACGCGCTTTAGAGCAGTACTTC. This encodes CATSSVAGTRRALEQYF. Full variable domain (remainder filled in from reference TRBV15 and TRBJ2-7): DAMVIQNPRYQVTQFGKPVTLSCSQTLNHNVMYWYQQKSSQAPKLLFHYYDKDFNNEADTPDNFQSRRPNTSFCFLDIRSPGLGDTAMYLCATSSVAGTRRALEQYFGPGTRLTVT.

This chain uses TRBV27 with TRBJ2-7; possible D gene TRBD1, 5 bases. The CDR3 sequence is 13 residues long. Trimming removed 6 bases at V and 0 bases at J, with 9 bases between. The germline CDR1 and CDR2 sequences are MNHEY and SMNVEV (reference sequence). CDR3 residues: CASRQVNSYEQYF. CDR3 nucleotide sequence: TGTGCCAGCAGACAGGTGAACTCCTACGAGCAGTACTTC.

This clone has just one count. This chain links TRBV19 with TRBJ1-1; 8 bases align to TRBD1. This CDR3 comprises 13 residues. Germline V gene lookup returns CDR1 LNHDA and CDR2 SQIVND (reference sequence). Losses at the gene ends were 6 bases for V and 4 bases for J; bases not matched to a gene: 4. CDR3 region: CASSQGARTEAFF. In DNA, the CDR3 is TGTGCCAGTAGCCAGGGGGCGCGCACTGAAGCTTTCTTT.

The chain combines TRBV6-5 with TRBJ1-4; 9 bases agree with TRBD1. This CDR3 region has 15 residues. V shed 10 bases and J 8 bases; nucleotides not matched to a gene: 14. Germline-derived CDR1 and CDR2 are MNHEY and SVGAGI. The CDR3 nucleotides read TGTGCCACCGGGACAGGGCAGACTTCGTTAGAAAAACTGTTTTTT. It is translated as CATGTGQTSLEKLFF.

The V gene is TRBV19, the J gene TRBJ2-7; tentative D call: TRBD1 (6 bases). V lost 5 bases and J lost 5, with 13 bases in between. The CDR3 runs 13 residues. Germline-derived CDR1 and CDR2 are LNHDA and SQIVND (reference sequence). The CDR3 region has the DNA TGTGCCAGTAGTGGGACATTTGGTAACGAGCAGTACTTC. Encoded protein: CASSGTFGNEQYF.

The V call is TRBV7-2, the J call TRBJ2-5, with D perhaps TRBD1 (6 bases). V lost 1 base and J 2 bases, leaving 11 bases between the germline ends. CDR3 length: 15 residues. Germline CDR1 SGHTA, CDR2 FQGNSA. The chain's CDR3 is CASSLDGRGQETQYF. CDR3 coding DNA: TGTGCCAGCAGCTTAGACGGCAGGGGACAAGAGACCCAGTACTTC.

The chain has TRBV18 and TRBJ2-7; the D gene is possibly TRBD2 (6 bases). Germline V lookup: CDR1 KGHSH, CDR2 LQKENI. This CDR3 is 11 amino acids long. V was shortened by 11 bases and J by 2 bases, with 10 bases between the two germline ends. CDR3 sequence reads: CASSGAYEQYF. The CDR3 DNA reads TGTGCCTCATCGGGGGCCTACGAGCAGTACTTC.

V is TRBV19 and J is TRBJ1-5; the D is unclear. V lost 4 bases and J 7 bases, leaving 14 bases between the germline ends. Germline V gene lookup returns CDR1 LNHDA and CDR2 SQIVND (reference sequence). This CDR3 comprises 14 residues. The CDR3 DNA is TGTGCCAGTAGTAATAGATTCTCGGGGCAGCCCCAGCATTTT. It codes for CASSNRFSGQPQHF.

This clone was detected only once. J is TRBJ1-5 and V is TRBV5-6, with 8 bases matching TRBD1. The length of the CDR3 is 14 residues. After removal of 1 base from V and 6 bases from J, the junction contained 3 bases not matched to a gene. Germline V gene lookup returns CDR1 SGHDT and CDR2 YYEEEE. DNA of the CDR3: TGTGCCAGCAGCTTGCGACAGGGGTTTCAGCCCCAGCATTTT. Protein product: CASSLRQGFQPQHF.

The chain combines TRBV7-2 with TRBJ2-3; D unclear. The germline gives CDR1 SGHTA, CDR2 FQGNSA. Trimming removed 3 bases from V and 2 bases from J, with 9 bases in between. CDR3 size: 14 residues. CDR3 coding DNA: TGTGCCAGCAGCTTGCAGAGGTCCACAGATACGCAGTATTTT. Residues: CASSLQRSTDTQYF.

The V gene is TRBV19, the J gene TRBJ1-5; TRBD1 might be the D (6 bases). Germline loops: CDR1 LNHDA, CDR2 SQIVND (reference sequence). V lost 4 bases and J lost 6, with 16 bases in between. CDR3 length: 15 residues. The CDR3 spells CASSRAGERAQPQHF. The CDR3 nucleotides are TGTGCCAGTAGTAGGGCAGGGGAACGGGCTCAGCCCCAGCATTTT. Supplemented by reference TRBV19 and TRBJ1-5, the full variable domain reads DGGITQSPKYLFRKEGQNVTLSCEQNLNHDAMYWYRQDPGQGLRLIYYSQIVNDFQKGDIAEGYSVSREKKESFPLTVTSAQKNPTAFYLCASSRAGERAQPQHFGDGTRLSIL.

The chain links TRBV9 to TRBJ1-2; the match to TRBD1 covers 12 bases. The CDR3 extends over 16 amino acids. Trimming at V came to 0 bases and at J to 5 bases, leaving 5 bases not matched to a gene. Germline CDR1 and CDR2: SGDLS and YYNGEE. The DNA of the CDR3 is TGTGCCAGCAGCGTAGGGGACAGGGGGCGAACTTATGGCTACACCTTC. It codes for CASSVGDRGRTYGYTF.

This chain uses TRBV10-1 with TRBJ2-1; D ambiguous. V lost 3 bases to trimming and J lost 3 bases, with 12 bases between them. CDR3 length: 15 amino acids. Looked up from germline, CDR1 is WNHNN and CDR2 is SYGVQD (reference sequence). The CDR3 nucleotides read TGCGCCAGCAGTGATGAAGGGCTCGGCTACAATGAGCAGTTCTTC. The encoded protein is CASSDEGLGYNEQFF.

This sequence joins TRBV28 and TRBJ2-5; 8 bases are shared with TRBD2. This CDR3 has 14 amino acids. The ends lost 6 bases at V and 2 bases at J; junction bases unmatched: 5. Germline CDR1 and CDR2: MDHEN and SYDVKM. The CDR3 spells CASSRGLDQETQYF. The CDR3 nucleotides are TGTGCCAGCAGCCGGGGACTAGATCAAGAGACCCAGTACTTC.

V and J are TRBV27 and TRBJ1-6; D is unclear. Germline V CDR1 and CDR2: MNHEY, SMNVEV (reference sequence). Trimming pared 4 bases from V and 7 bases from J, leaving 11 bases between. The CDR3 spans 14 residues. CDR3 residues: CASSWRNRNSPLHF. The CDR3 DNA sequence: TGTGCCAGCAGTTGGAGAAATCGCAATTCACCCCTCCACTTT.

This chain links TRBV5-5 with TRBJ2-7, with 9 bases matching TRBD1. From germline, CDR1 is SGHKS and CDR2 YYEKEE (reference sequence). This CDR3 has 15 amino acids. J gave up 6 bases and V 4 bases, and 11 bases lay outside the gene matches. In nucleotides, the CDR3 is TGTGCCAGCAGCAATTCCGGGACAGGGCTCGGCGAGCAGTACTTC. Amino acids: CASSNSGTGLGEQYF.

The chain recombines TRBV2 with TRBJ1-6; D gene ambiguous. Germline values: CDR1 SNHLY, CDR2 FYNNEI. Trimming took off 3 bases at V and 7 bases at J, with 7 bases between the two ends. This CDR3 has 13 residues. CDR3 bases: TGTGCCAGCAGTGACGGAGAGAATTCACCCCTCCACTTT. Protein product: CASSDGENSPLHF.

Regarding this clone: A read error may produce the germline difference seen at one junction end. J is TRBJ1-1 and V is TRBV4-1; the D gene is possibly TRBD1 (5 bases). In germline, CDR1 is MGHRA, CDR2 YSYEKL. The CDR3 runs 16 residues. CDR3 residues: CASSQVGAGQSTEALF. CDR3 bases: TGCGCCAGCAGCCAAGTGGGTGCAGGGCAATCCACTGAAGCTCTCTTT.

This sequence joins TRBV7-9 and TRBJ1-4; 8 nucleotides align to TRBD1. J lost 5 bases, V lost 3 bases, and 2 bases had no gene match. CDR1 SEHNR and CDR2 FQNEAQ come from the germline V gene (reference sequence). The CDR3 has 14 residues. CDR3 DNA sequence: TGTGCCAGCAGCTTGGGACAGGTGAATGAAAAACTGTTTTTT. It is translated as CASSLGQVNEKLFF.

The chain links TRBV19 to TRBJ1-5; D is uncertain. Germline-derived CDR1 and CDR2 are LNHDA and SQIVND (reference sequence). V lost 9 bases, J lost 0 bases, and 15 bases lay in between. The length of the CDR3 is 15 residues. CDR3 residues: CASQDTKYSNQPQHF. Here the CDR3 DNA reads TGTGCCAGCCAAGACACGAAATATAGCAATCAGCCCCAGCATTTT.